These T cell receptor beta chains were read from a single sample in a study of identical twins. TCRdb used MiXCR to reprocess the 5' RACE reads, holding one entry per CDR3 protein. The data show a few hundred thousand distinct CDR3 sequences, about 8% seen once. These same records also appear under a second study, on yellow fever vaccine responses in identical twins.

Sample: CD8+ T cells sorted from blood. All receptors come from a woman between 18 and 29 years old in good health. CDR3s leave out the opening cysteine and the closing phenylalanine or tryptophan.

j_call v_call cdr3_aa
TRBJ1-1 TRBV29-1 SVEAPEAF
TRBJ2-1 TRBV20-1 SSTLRVTYNEQF
TRBJ2-1 TRBV20-1 SAEGLLAGIRRSYNEQF
TRBJ2-7 TRBV29-1 SVEEDRYEQY
TRBJ2-4 TRBV7-2 ASSPITGGAKNIQY
TRBJ2-5 TRBV5-6 ASSLGGFGETQY
TRBJ2-1 TRBV6-4 ASKPEDSGAFNEQF
TRBJ2-1 TRBV4-3 ASTGGYEQF
TRBJ2-1 TRBV7-9 ASSLDDSFDEQF
TRBJ2-3 TRBV4-3 ASSQDPAGRGTDTQY
TRBJ2-1 TRBV29-1 SVDAKSGYNEQF
TRBJ1-1 TRBV10-3 AISDLDRPNTEAF
TRBJ1-3 TRBV10-3 AISEMSSGNTIY
TRBJ2-3 TRBV9 ASRGGLAYDSDTQY
TRBJ1-1 TRBV27 ASSLYPGMNTEAF
TRBJ2-1 TRBV20-1 SARGLGLAGDSYNEQF
TRBJ2-1 TRBV13 ASSLGDHPGQYNEQF
TRBJ2-1 TRBV20-1 SAKGSQQIYNEQF
TRBJ2-1 TRBV20-1 SARDLSTTSPNEQF
TRBJ2-7 TRBV6-2/TRBV6-3 ASSNRGFHEQY
TRBJ2-7 TRBV10-2 ASSGVPGGYEQY
TRBJ2-3 TRBV20-1 SASRSAVTDTQY